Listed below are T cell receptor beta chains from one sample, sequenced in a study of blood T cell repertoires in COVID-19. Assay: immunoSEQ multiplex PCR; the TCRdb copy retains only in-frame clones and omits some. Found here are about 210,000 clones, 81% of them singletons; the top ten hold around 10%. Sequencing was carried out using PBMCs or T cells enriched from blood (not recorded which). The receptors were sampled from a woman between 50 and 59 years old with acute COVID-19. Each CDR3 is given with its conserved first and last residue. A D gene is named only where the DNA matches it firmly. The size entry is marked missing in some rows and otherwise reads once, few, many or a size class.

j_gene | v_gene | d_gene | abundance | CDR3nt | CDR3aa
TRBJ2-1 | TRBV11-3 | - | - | TGTGCCAGCAGCTTAGTGGGCACGTGGGGCGCCTACAATGAGCAGTTCTTC | CASSLVGTWGAYNEQFF
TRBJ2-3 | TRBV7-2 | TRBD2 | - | TGTGCCAGCAGCTTACGACCGGGACTAGCGGGAGATACGCAGTATTTT | CASSLRPGLAGDTQYF
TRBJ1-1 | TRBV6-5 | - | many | TGTGCCAGCAGTTATAAAGCGGAGTTGGGGAAAGCTTTCTTT | CASSYKAELGKAFF
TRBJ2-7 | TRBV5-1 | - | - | TGCGCCAGCAGCCCCGGACTATCCTACGAGCAGTACTTC | CASSPGLSYEQYF
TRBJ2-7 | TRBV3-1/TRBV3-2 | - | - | TGTGCCAGCAGCCTCGAGGAGGGACCCCTACGGATGCAGTACTTC | CASSLEEGPLRMQYF
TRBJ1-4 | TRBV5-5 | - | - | TGTGCCAGCAGCTTCATCGCCCGGGATGAAAAACTGTTTTTT | CASSFIARDEKLFF
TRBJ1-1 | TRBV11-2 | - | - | TGTGCCAGCCGCACAGGAGAGAACACTGAAGCTTTCTTT | CASRTGENTEAFF
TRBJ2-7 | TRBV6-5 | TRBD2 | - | TGTGCCAGCCACCGGACTAGCGGGAGCTACGAGCAGTACTTC | CASHRTSGSYEQYF
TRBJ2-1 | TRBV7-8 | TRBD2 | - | TGTGCCAGCAGCTTAGAGGCGGGAGGAACCTACAATGAGCAGTTCTTC | CASSLEAGGTYNEQFF
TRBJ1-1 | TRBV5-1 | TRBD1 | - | TGCGCCAGCAGCGATACAGGGGCCGCCACTGAAGCTTTCTTT | CASSDTGAATEAFF
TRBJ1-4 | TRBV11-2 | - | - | TGTGCCAGCAGCTTAGATCGGGGTGAAAAACTGTTTTTT | CASSLDRGEKLFF
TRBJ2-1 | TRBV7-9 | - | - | TGTGCCAGCAGCTTATCGGAGTCCTACAATGAGCAGTTCTTC | CASSLSESYNEQFF
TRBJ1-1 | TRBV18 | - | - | TGTGCCAGCTCACCACCTATTTACACTGAAGCTTTCTTT | CASSPPIYTEAFF
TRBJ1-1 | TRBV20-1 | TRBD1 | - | TGCAGTGCTAGTCCGCCAGGGGGATCCTCATTTGAAGCTTTCTTT | CSASPPGGSSFEAFF
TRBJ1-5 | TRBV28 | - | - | TGTGCCAGCGGCGGGGCGGGGGTGAGGTTGATTTTT | CASGGAGVRLIF
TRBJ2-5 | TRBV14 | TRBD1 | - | TGTGCCAGCAGCCAAGGCGGGACAGGGGGCCAGCGGACCCAGTACTTC | CASSQGGTGGQRTQYF
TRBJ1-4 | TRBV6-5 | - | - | TGTGCCAGCAGTTACCGCTTGACAGGCATGAAGGAAAAACTGTTTTTT | CASSYRLTGMKEKLFF
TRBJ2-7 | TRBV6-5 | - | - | TGTGCCAGCGGCAGGGACTCCTACGAGCAGTACTTC | CASGRDSYEQYF
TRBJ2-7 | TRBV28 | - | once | TGTGCCAGCAGTTTATCCCCTTCCTACGAGCAGTACTTC | CASSLSPSYEQYF
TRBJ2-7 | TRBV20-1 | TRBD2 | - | TGCAGTGCTAGTCGGCTCACGGCTAGCGGGAGGGGCGTCTTC | CSASRLTASGRGVF
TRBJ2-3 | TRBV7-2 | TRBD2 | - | TGTGCCAGCAGCTTACTAGCGGGAGTCGGAGATACGCAGTATTTT | CASSLLAGVGDTQYF
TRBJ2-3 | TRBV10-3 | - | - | TGTGCCATCAGGGCCGGGAACCCCCCAGATACGCAGTATTTT | CAIRAGNPPDTQYF
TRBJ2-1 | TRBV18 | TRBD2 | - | TGTGCCAGCTCTAGCAGCAGCGGGAGTTCCTACAATGAGCAGTTCTTC | CASSSSSGSSYNEQFF
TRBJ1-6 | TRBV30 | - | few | TGTGCCTGGAGTGCGGGAATAAGTTCACCCCTCCACTTT | CAWSAGISSPLHF
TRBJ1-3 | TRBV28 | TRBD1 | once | TGTGCCAGCGCGACAGGGAATGGAAACACCATATATTTT | CASATGNGNTIYF
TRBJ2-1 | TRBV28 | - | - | TGTGCCAGCAGCCCCACGGGAGAACCCTACAATGAGCAGTTCTTC | CASSPTGEPYNEQFF